This T cell receptor beta chain was captured in a study of long-term antiretroviral therapy in people with HIV. The CDR3 runs to 13 residues. Germline CDR1 reads MNHEY; CDR2 reads SMNVEV (reference sequence). V lost 8 bases to trimming and J lost 2 bases; unmatched junction nucleotides: 4. They ran version v3.0 of the immunoSEQ assay at survey level. This table comes from immunoSEQ multiplex PCR, and its TCRdb copy is limited to in-frame clones, with some not included. The sample holds 7,500 to 9,000 clones; roughly four fifths are singletons and the top ten take 20% to 25%. This clone showed up just a few times.

The V gene is TRBV27, the J gene TRBJ2-7; 9 nucleotides line up with TRBD1. The input for sequencing was unsorted PBMCs, taken 0.6 years before starting antiretroviral therapy. This sequence originates from a man aged 40-49 years with HIV. The CDR3 DNA sequence: TGTGCCAGCTTTGGACAGGGGCCCTACGAGCAGTACTTC. It specifies CASFGQGPYEQYF.